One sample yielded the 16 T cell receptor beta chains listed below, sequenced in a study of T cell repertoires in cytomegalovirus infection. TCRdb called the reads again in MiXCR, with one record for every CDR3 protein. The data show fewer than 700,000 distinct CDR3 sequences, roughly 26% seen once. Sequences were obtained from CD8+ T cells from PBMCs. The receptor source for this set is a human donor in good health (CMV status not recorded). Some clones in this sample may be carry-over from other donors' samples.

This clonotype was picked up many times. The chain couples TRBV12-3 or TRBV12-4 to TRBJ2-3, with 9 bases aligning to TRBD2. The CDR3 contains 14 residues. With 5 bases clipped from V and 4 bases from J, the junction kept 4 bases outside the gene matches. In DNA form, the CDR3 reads TGTGCCAGCAGTGCGGGGGGGCCGTCAGATACGCAGTATTTT. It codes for CASSAGGPSDTQYF.

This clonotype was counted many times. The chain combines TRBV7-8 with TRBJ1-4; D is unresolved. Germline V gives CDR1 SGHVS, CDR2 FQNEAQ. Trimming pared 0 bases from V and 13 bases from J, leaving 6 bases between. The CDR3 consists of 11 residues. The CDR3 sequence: CASSLAGTLFF. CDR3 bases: TGTGCCAGCAGCTTAGCGGGAACACTGTTTTTT.

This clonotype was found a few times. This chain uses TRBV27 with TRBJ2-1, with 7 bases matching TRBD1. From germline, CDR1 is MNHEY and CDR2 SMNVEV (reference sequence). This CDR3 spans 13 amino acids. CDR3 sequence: CATGVSSYNEQFF. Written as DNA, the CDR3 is TGTGCAACAGGGGTATCCTCCTACAATGAGCAGTTCTTC.

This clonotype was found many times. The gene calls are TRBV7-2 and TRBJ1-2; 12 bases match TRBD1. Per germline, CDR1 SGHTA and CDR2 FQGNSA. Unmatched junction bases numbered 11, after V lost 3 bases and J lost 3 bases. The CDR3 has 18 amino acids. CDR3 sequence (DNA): TGTGCCAGCAGCTTCACCGGGACAGGGGGCACTCTCGACTATGGCTACACCTTC. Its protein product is CASSFTGTGGTLDYGYTF.

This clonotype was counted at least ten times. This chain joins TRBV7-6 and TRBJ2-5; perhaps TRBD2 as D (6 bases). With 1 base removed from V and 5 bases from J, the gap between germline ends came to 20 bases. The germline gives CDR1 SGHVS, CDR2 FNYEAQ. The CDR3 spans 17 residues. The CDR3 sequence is CASSLVFPGLSGETQYF. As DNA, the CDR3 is TGTGCCAGCAGCTTAGTCTTTCCGGGACTCTCAGGGGAGACCCAGTACTTC.

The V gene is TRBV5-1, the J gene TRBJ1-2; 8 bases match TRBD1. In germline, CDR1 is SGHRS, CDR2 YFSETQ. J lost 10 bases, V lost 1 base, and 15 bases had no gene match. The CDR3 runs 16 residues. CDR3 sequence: CASSLFGTGTRGDYTF. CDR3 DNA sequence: TGCGCCAGCAGCTTGTTTGGGACAGGAACCAGGGGCGACTACACCTTC.

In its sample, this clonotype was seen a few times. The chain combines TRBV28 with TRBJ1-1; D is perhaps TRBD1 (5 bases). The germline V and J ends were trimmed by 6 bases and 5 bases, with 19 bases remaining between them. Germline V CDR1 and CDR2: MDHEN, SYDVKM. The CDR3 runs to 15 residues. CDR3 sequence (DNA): TGTGCCAGCAGCTTGCCTTACCAGGGAAGGACTGAAGCTTTCTTT. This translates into CASSLPYQGRTEAFF.

The CDR3 coding sequence is TGTGCCAGCGAGAATTTAGCGGGGGACGCCTACGAGCAGTACGTC. The encoded protein is CASENLAGDAYEQYV. This chain connects TRBV6-4 to TRBJ2-7; the match to TRBD2 covers 9 bases. The germline V gene encodes CDR1 MRHNA and CDR2 SNTAGT. The CDR3 loop spans 15 amino acids. Trimming cost V 8 bases and J 2 bases; bases outside gene matches: 10.

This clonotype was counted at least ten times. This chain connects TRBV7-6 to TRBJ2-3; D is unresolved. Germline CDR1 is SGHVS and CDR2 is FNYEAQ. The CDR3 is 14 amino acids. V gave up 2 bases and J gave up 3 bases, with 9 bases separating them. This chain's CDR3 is CASSLIPETDTQYF. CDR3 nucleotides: TGTGCCAGCAGCTTAATCCCCGAGACAGATACGCAGTATTTT.

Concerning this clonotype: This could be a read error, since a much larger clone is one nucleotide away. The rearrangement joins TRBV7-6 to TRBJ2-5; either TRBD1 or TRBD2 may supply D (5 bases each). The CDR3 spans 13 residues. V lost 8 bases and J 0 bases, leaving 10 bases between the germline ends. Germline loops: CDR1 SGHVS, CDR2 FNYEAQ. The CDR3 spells CASVGRNQETQYF. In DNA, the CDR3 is TGTGCCAGCGTGGGACGGAACCAAGAGACCCAGTACTTC.

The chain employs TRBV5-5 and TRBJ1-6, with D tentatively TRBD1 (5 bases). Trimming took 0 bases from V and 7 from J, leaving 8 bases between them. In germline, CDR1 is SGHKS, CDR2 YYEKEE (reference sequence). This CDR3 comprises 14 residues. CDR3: CASSLGWGNSPLHF. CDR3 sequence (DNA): TGTGCCAGCAGCTTGGGATGGGGGAATTCACCCCTCCACTTT. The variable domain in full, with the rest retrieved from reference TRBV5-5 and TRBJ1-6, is DAGVTQSPTHLIKTRGQQVTLRCSPISGHKSVSWYQQVLGQGPQFIFQYYEKEERGRGNFPDRFSARQFPNYSSELNVNALLLGDSALYLCASSLGWGNSPLHFGNGTRLTVT.

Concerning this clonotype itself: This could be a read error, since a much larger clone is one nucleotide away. Written as DNA, the CDR3 is TGTGCCAGCGGTTACCAGGGGCGGGTTTGGTCACCCCTCCACTTT. Translated, it gives CASGYQGRVWSPLHF. The genes are TRBV6-5 and TRBJ1-6, with TRBD1 as a possible D gene (6 bases). Germline values: CDR1 MNHEY, CDR2 SVGAGI. The length of the CDR3 is 15 residues.

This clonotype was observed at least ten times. The CDR3: CASSPSAGWETQYF. Written as DNA, the CDR3 is TGTGCCAGCAGCCCTAGCGCGGGCTGGGAGACCCAGTACTTC. The chain uses TRBV7-9 and TRBJ2-5; possibly TRBD2 for D (6 bases). Germline V gives CDR1 SEHNR, CDR2 FQNEAQ (reference sequence). The CDR3 is 14 amino acids. V lost 5 bases to trimming and J lost 5 bases, with 15 bases between them.

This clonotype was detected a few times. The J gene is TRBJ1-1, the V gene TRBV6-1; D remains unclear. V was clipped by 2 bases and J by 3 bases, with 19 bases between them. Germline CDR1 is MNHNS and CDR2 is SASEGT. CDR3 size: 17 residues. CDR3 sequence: CASSELGFLTSDTEAFF. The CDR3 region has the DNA TGTGCCAGCAGTGAACTCGGCTTCCTAACATCGGACACTGAAGCTTTCTTT.

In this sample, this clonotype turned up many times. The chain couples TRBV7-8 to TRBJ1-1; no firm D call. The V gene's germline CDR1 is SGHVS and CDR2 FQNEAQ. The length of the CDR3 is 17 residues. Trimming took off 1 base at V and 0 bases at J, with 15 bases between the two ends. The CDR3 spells CASSLEVGGRLNTEAFF. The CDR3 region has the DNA TGTGCCAGCAGCTTAGAGGTGGGAGGTAGGCTGAACACTGAAGCTTTCTTT.

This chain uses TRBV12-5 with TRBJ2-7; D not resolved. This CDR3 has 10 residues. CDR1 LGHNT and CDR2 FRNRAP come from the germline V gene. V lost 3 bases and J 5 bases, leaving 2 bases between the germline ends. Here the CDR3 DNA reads TGTGCTAGTGGTTTACACGAGCAGTACTTC. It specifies CASGLHEQYF. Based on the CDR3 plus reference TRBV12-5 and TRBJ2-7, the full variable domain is DARVTQTPRHKVTEMGQEVTMRCQPILGHNTVFWYRQTMMQGLELLAYFRNRAPLDDSGMPKDRFSAEMPDATLATLKIQPSEPRDSAVYFCASGLHEQYFGPGTRLTVT.